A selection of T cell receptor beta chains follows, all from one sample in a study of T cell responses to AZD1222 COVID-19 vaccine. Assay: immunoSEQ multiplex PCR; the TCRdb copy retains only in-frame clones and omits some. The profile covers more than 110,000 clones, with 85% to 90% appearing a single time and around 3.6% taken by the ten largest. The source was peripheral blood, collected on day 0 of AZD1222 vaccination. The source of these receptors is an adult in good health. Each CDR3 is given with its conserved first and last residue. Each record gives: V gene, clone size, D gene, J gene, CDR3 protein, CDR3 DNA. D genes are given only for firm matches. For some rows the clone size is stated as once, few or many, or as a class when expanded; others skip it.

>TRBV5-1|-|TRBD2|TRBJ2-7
CASRSPGVAGTYEQYF
TGCGCCAGCAGATCCCCGGGGGTAGCGGGGACCTACGAGCAGTACTTC
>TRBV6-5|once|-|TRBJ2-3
CASSPATDTQYF
TGTGCCAGCAGCCCCGCGACAGATACGCAGTATTTT
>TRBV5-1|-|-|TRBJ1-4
CASSSTPTGSNEKLFF
TGCGCCAGCAGCTCGACACCGACAGGATCTAATGAAAAACTGTTTTTT
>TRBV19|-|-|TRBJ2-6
CASSTFRDSGANVLTF
TGTGCCAGTAGTACGTTCAGAGACTCTGGGGCCAACGTCCTGACTTTC
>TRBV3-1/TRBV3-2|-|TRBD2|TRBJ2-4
CASSQEGLSAKNIQYF
TGTGCCAGCAGCCAGGAGGGACTATCTGCCAAAAACATTCAGTACTTC
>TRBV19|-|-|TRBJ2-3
CASSIDKTSLNIPDTQYF
TGTGCCAGTAGTATAGATAAGACCTCCCTTAACATTCCAGATACGCAGTATTTT
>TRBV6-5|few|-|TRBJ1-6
CASRITISYNSPLHF
TGTGCCAGTCGTATAACAATCTCCTATAATTCACCCCTCCACTTT
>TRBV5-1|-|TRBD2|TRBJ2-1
CASSLGLAGAPGQFF
TGCGCCAGCAGCTTGGGACTAGCGGGGGCGCCGGGGCAGTTCTTC
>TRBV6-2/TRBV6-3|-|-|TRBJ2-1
CASSPRLSGQKQFF
TGTGCCAGCAGTCCCCGACTAAGTGGGCAAAAGCAGTTCTTC
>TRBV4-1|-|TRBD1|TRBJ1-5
CASSQGAGGLVYQPQHF
TGCGCCAGCAGCCAAGGGGCAGGGGGCTTAGTTTATCAGCCCCAGCATTTT
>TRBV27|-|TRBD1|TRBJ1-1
CASSLTGQGMGEAFF
TGTGCCAGCAGTTTAACTGGACAGGGGATGGGTGAAGCTTTCTTT
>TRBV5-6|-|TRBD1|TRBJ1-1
CASEKRGLGDTEAFF
TGTGCCAGCGAGAAGAGGGGGCTGGGTGACACTGAAGCTTTCTTT
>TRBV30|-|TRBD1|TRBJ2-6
CAWSVDRRGRSGANVLTF
TGTGCCTGGAGTGTAGACCGCAGGGGGCGCTCTGGGGCCAACGTCCTGACTTTC
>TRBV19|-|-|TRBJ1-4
CATSPPMGSEKLFF
TGTGCCACCTCTCCTCCGATGGGGTCCGAAAAACTGTTTTTT
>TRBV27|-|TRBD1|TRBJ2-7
CASSRDSEYEQYF
TGTGCCAGTTCTCGGGACAGCGAATACGAGCAGTACTTC
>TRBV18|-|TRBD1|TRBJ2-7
CASSPLGTGSYEQYF
TGTGCCAGCTCACCACTCGGGACAGGCTCCTACGAGCAGTACTTC
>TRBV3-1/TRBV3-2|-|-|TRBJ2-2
CASSRAQVTGELFF
TGTGCCAGCAGCCGCGCCCAGGTTACCGGGGAGCTGTTTTTT
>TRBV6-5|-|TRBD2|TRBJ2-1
CASGKLAGEGNEQFF
TGTGCCAGCGGAAAACTAGCGGGAGAGGGCAATGAGCAGTTCTTC
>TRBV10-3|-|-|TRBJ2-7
CAISFRRGADEQYF
TGTGCCATCAGCTTCCGTCGGGGGGCCGACGAGCAGTACTTC
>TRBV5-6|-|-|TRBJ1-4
CASSLRSRLNEKLFF
TGTGCCAGCAGCTTGCGATCCAGGCTGAATGAAAAACTGTTTTTT
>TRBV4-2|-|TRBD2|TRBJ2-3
CASSQESRVAGGDTQYF
TGTGCCAGCAGCCAAGAGTCTAGGGTAGCGGGAGGAGATACGCAGTATTTT
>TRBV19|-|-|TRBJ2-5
CASSIVGGGEETQYF
TGTGCCAGTAGTATTGTCGGGGGCGGGGAAGAGACCCAGTACTTC
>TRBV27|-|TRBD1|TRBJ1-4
CASSIQGASEKLFF
TGTGCCAGCAGTATACAGGGGGCAAGTGAAAAACTGTTTTTT
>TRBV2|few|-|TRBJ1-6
CASQGDYNSPLHF
TGTGCCAGCCAAGGGGATTATAATTCACCCCTCCACTTT
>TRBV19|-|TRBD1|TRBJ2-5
CASSRDRVQETQYF
TGTGCCAGTAGTCGGGACAGGGTCCAAGAGACCCAGTACTTC
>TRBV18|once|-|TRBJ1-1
CASSPQGQVNTEAFF
TGTGCCAGCTCACCACAGGGGCAGGTAAACACTGAAGCTTTCTTT
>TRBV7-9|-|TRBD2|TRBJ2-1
CASSSPGLAGVDEQFF
TGTGCCAGCAGCTCCCCGGGACTAGCGGGAGTCGATGAGCAGTTCTTC
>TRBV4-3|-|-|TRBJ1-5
CASSQEAQMRNQPQHF
TGCGCCAGCAGCCAAGAGGCCCAGATGCGCAATCAGCCCCAGCATTTT
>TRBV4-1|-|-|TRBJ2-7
CASSQDRTRPSYEQYF
TGCGCCAGCAGCCAAGACCGGACAAGACCCTCCTACGAGCAGTACTTC
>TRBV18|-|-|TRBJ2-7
CASSPPSWGEQYF
TGTGCCAGCTCACCACCGTCCTGGGGCGAGCAGTACTTC
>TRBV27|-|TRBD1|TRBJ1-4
CASSSTRRGLATNEKLFF
TGTGCCAGCAGTTCGACCCGGAGGGGGCTAGCAACTAATGAAAAACTGTTTTTT
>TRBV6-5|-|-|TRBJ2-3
CASSYSKYPTDTQYF
TGTGCCAGCAGTTACTCGAAATACCCCACAGATACGCAGTATTTT
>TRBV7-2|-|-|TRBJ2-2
CASTPVRVVVTGELFF
TGTGCCAGCACCCCTGTGAGGGTTGTGGTTACCGGGGAGCTGTTTTTT
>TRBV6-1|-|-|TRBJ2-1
CATREGWNEQFF
TGTGCCACCAGGGAAGGGTGGAATGAGCAGTTCTTC
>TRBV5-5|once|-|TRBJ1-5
CASSQGSNQPQHF
TGTGCCAGCAGCCAGGGGTCCAATCAGCCCCAGCATTTT
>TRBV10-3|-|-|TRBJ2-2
CAVRRGRDTGELFF
TGTGCCGTCCGCCGCGGGCGGGACACCGGGGAGCTGTTTTTT
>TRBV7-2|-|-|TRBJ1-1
CASRLPTENTEAFF
TGTGCCAGCAGGTTACCGACCGAGAACACTGAAGCTTTCTTT
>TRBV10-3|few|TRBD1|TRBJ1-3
CAITMTGSGNTIYF
TGTGCCATCACCATGACAGGGTCTGGAAACACCATATATTTT
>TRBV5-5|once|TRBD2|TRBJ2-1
CASSTGTSVGEFF
TGTGCCAGCAGCACCGGGACTAGCGTTGGTGAGTTCTTC
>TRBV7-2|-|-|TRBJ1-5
CASSVGGQPQHF
TGTGCCAGCAGCGTGGGGGGTCAGCCCCAGCATTTT
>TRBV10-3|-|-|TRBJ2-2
CAISGGEDSGELFF
TGTGCCATCAGTGGGGGGGAGGATTCCGGGGAGCTGTTTTTT
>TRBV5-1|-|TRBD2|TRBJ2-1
CASSLGGGGLSYNEQFF
TGCGCCAGCAGCTTGGGCGGCGGGGGACTCTCCTACAATGAGCAGTTCTTC
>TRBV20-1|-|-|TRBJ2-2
CSASRSGPDTGELFF
TGCAGTGCTAGTCGCTCCGGCCCGGACACCGGGGAGCTGTTTTTT
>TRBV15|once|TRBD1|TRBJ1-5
CATSREGTGDSNQPQHF
TGTGCCACCAGCAGAGAGGGGACAGGGGATAGCAATCAGCCCCAGCATTTT
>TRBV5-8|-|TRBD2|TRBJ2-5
CASSPGGAGDGETQYF
TGTGCCAGCAGCCCGGGCGGGGCGGGAGATGGAGAGACCCAGTACTTC
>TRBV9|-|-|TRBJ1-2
CASSGPREAGSYGYTF
TGTGCCAGCAGCGGGCCGAGGGAGGCAGGGAGTTATGGCTACACCTTC
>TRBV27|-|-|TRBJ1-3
CASSLSSGDANLGNTIYF
TGTGCCAGCAGTTTATCTTCAGGGGACGCTAACCTTGGAAACACCATATATTTT
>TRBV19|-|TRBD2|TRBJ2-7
CASSIIGTSGYEQYF
TGTGCCAGTAGTATAATAGGGACTAGCGGCTACGAGCAGTACTTC